The 28 T cell receptor beta chains listed next were all sequenced from one sample in a study of T cells in Graves' hyperthyroidism and ophthalmopathy. Authors of the study amplified TCR beta CDR3 regions from RNA transcripts. Initially, a first-round RT-PCR of the TCR CDR3 employed the HTBI primer set. TCRdb redid the calling of the multiplex PCR reads with MiXCR, one entry per CDR3 protein. The sample yields under 400,000 distinct CDR3 sequences, roughly 21% seen once. The sequencing sample was made of blood. These TCRs come from a woman aged 45-59 years with Graves' hyperthyroidism.

This clonotype was seen at least ten times. The rearrangement uses TRBV20-1 and TRBJ2-3; tentative D call: TRBD2 (5 bases). CDR1 and CDR2 from the germline V gene are DFQATT and SNEGSKA (reference sequence). The CDR3 runs 14 residues. Trimming shortened V by 5 bases and J by 1 base, and 13 bases separated the two germline ends. Written as DNA, the CDR3 is TGCAGTGCTCTTGGAGCGGAGGGCACAGATACGCAGTATTTT. It codes for CSALGAEGTDTQYF.

This clonotype has a handful of counts. The genes are TRBV9 and TRBJ2-3, with D tentatively TRBD1 (6 bases). Trimming removed 3 bases from V and 7 bases from J, with 12 bases in between. The CDR3 length is 13 residues. Germline CDR1 is SGDLS and CDR2 is YYNGEE. CDR3 residues: CASSATGQYTQYF. CDR3 in DNA: TGTGCCAGCAGCGCCACCGGACAGTATACGCAGTATTTT.

The V and J genes are TRBV12-3 or TRBV12-4 and TRBJ2-5; possible D gene TRBD1, 6 bases. The CDR3 length is 17 residues. Trimming shortened V by 1 base and J by 3 bases, and 18 bases separated the two germline ends. As DNA, the CDR3 is TGTGCCAGCAGTTTAGAGACGGTTCGCACAGGGAAAGAGACCCAGTACTTC. Translation gives CASSLETVRTGKETQYF.

This clonotype was found many times. This sequence joins TRBV18 and TRBJ2-7, with D perhaps TRBD2 (6 bases). Trimming cost V 3 bases and J 9 bases, with 12 bases left between them. The CDR3 has 12 residues. Germline CDR1 and CDR2: KGHSH and LQKENI. The CDR3 DNA reads as TGTGCCAGCTCACCGGGAGGCGAGGGGCAGTACTTC. Translating it yields CASSPGGEGQYF. Together with reference TRBV18 and TRBJ2-7, the CDR3 gives the full variable domain: NAGVMQNPRHLVRRRGQEARLRCSPMKGHSHVYWYRQLPEEGLKFMVYLQKENIIDESGMPKERFSAEFPKEGPSILRIQQVVRGDSAAYFCASSPGGEGQYFGPGTRLTVT.

The DNA of the CDR3 is TGTGCCAGCAGCTACTCTAGCGGGACAGAGACCCAGTACTTC. Translation gives CASSYSSGTETQYF. V and J are TRBV7-9 and TRBJ2-5; TRBD2 agrees at 9 bases. The junction had 4 bases not matched to a gene; V was cut back by 4 bases and J by 4 bases. CDR1 is SEHNR, CDR2 FQNEAQ, per germline (reference sequence). The CDR3 covers 14 residues.

This clonotype was detected many times. The genes are TRBV7-2 and TRBJ1-2; possibly TRBD1 for D (6 bases). This CDR3 has 13 amino acids. V was shortened by 5 bases and J by 5 bases, with 12 bases between the two germline ends. Germline V gives CDR1 SGHTA, CDR2 FQGNSA. The chain's CDR3 is CASSPRTVYGYTF. The CDR3 DNA follows: TGTGCCAGCAGCCCTAGGACAGTTTATGGCTACACCTTC.

This clonotype has just one count. The chain has TRBV7-9 and TRBJ2-3; 9 positions agree with TRBD2. This CDR3 has 16 amino acids. V was clipped by 5 bases and J by 0 bases; unmatched bases: 6. Germline V gene lookup returns CDR1 SEHNR and CDR2 FQNEAQ (reference sequence). CDR3 residues: CASSNPTSGSTDTQYF. The DNA for the CDR3 is TGTGCCAGCAGCAATCCGACTAGCGGTAGCACAGATACGCAGTATTTT.

This clonotype was seen many times. The chain joins TRBV2 to TRBJ2-1; perhaps TRBD2 as D (6 bases). Trimming removed 6 bases at V and 3 bases at J, with 12 bases between. The CDR3 runs 14 residues. From germline, CDR1 is SNHLY and CDR2 FYNNEI. The CDR3 DNA sequence: TGTGCCAGCAGGGGTAGTAGCGGCTACAATGAGCAGTTCTTC. It specifies CASRGSSGYNEQFF.

V is TRBV6-1 and J is TRBJ2-7, with D maybe TRBD2 (6 bases). V dropped 5 bases and J dropped 0 bases, with 14 bases sitting between them. The germline V gene encodes CDR1 MNHNS and CDR2 SASEGT. The CDR3 consists of 15 residues. The CDR3 reads CASSIGTLSSYEQYF. The CDR3 DNA reads as TGTGCCAGCAGTATCGGGACTCTGAGCTCCTACGAGCAGTACTTC.

This clonotype was observed at least ten times. The chain combines TRBV5-5 with TRBJ2-3, with 11 bases identical to TRBD2. J was trimmed by 4 bases and V by 3 bases; bases with no gene match: 7. Germline-derived CDR1 and CDR2 are SGHKS and YYEKEE (reference sequence). CDR3 length: 16 residues. The CDR3 reads CASSSRLAGLSDTQYF. In nucleotides, the CDR3 is TGTGCCAGCAGCTCCCGACTAGCGGGATTATCAGATACGCAGTATTTT.

In this sample, this clonotype turned up once. The rearrangement uses TRBV20-1 and TRBJ1-2; 7 bases agree with TRBD1. Germline values: CDR1 DFQATT, CDR2 SNEGSKA (reference sequence). The CDR3 covers 13 residues. V was clipped by 3 bases and J by 6 bases; unmatched bases: 7. The CDR3 reads CSARVTGANGYTF. CDR3 in DNA: TGCAGTGCTAGGGTAACAGGGGCTAATGGCTACACCTTC.

This clonotype was seen at least ten times. The chain employs TRBV20-1 and TRBJ2-7; D possibly matches TRBD1 or TRBD2 (6 bases each). Germline V lookup: CDR1 DFQATT, CDR2 SNEGSKA (reference sequence). Trimming shortened V by 6 bases and J by 4 bases, and 25 bases separated the two germline ends. This CDR3 has 16 residues. The CDR3 loop reads CSAADITGRNRYEQYF. CDR3 coding DNA: TGCAGTGCCGCAGACATCACAGGGAGGAATCGGTACGAGCAGTACTTC.

This clonotype turned up a few times. The V and J genes are TRBV15 and TRBJ1-5; 10 nucleotides line up with TRBD1. The CDR3 covers 15 residues. With 4 bases clipped from V and 6 bases from J, the junction kept 6 bases outside the gene matches. CDR1 and CDR2 from the germline V gene are LNHNV and YYDKDF (reference sequence). The CDR3 here is CATSMGQGSGQPQHF. Here the CDR3 DNA reads TGTGCCACCAGCATGGGACAGGGGAGCGGTCAGCCCCAGCATTTT.

J is TRBJ1-2 and V is TRBV5-1; 7 nucleotides line up with TRBD1. The length of the CDR3 is 16 residues. V lost 1 base to trimming and J lost 3 bases; unmatched junction nucleotides: 9. CDR1 and CDR2 from the germline V gene are SGHRS and YFSETQ. The CDR3 DNA is TGCGCCAGCAGCTTGACAGGGGCCCCGTTTGACTATGGCTACACCTTC. Encoded protein: CASSLTGAPFDYGYTF.

This clonotype was observed at least ten times. The rearrangement joins TRBV20-1 to TRBJ2-7, with 11 bases lining up with TRBD2. CDR1 and CDR2 (germline): DFQATT, SNEGSKA (reference sequence). This CDR3 contains 16 residues. V was clipped by 5 bases and J by 0 bases; unmatched bases: 9. The CDR3 spells CSAPGTSGFSSYEQYF. As DNA, the CDR3 is TGCAGTGCTCCCGGGACTAGCGGATTTAGCTCCTACGAGCAGTACTTC.

On this clonotype itself: A much more abundant neighbour one base away suggests this may be a read error. The V gene is TRBV12-3 or TRBV12-4, the J gene TRBJ1-5; D uncertain. The CDR3 consists of 15 residues. CDR3 region: CASSLFSGSNRPQHF. The CDR3 DNA reads TGTGCCAGCAGCCTATTTAGTGGAAGCAATCGGCCCCAGCATTTT.

This clonotype was seen ten or more times. The CDR3 DNA is TGTGCCAGCAGAGCTGAAGAAACCTATAATTCACCCCTCCACTTT. It codes for CASRAEETYNSPLHF. V and J are TRBV28 and TRBJ1-6; D call uncertain. Trimming removed 6 bases at V and 2 bases at J, with 11 bases between. The CDR3 length is 15 residues. Looked up from germline, CDR1 is MDHEN and CDR2 is SYDVKM. Full variable domain (missing parts from reference TRBV28 and TRBJ1-6): DVKVTQSSRYLVKRTGEKVFLECVQDMDHENMFWYRQDPGLGLRLIYFSYDVKMKEKGDIPEGYSVSREKKERFSLILESASTNQTSMYLCASRAEETYNSPLHFGNGTRLTVT.

This clonotype has ten or more counts. The J gene is TRBJ2-5, the V gene TRBV2; TRBD2 matches 11 bases. The CDR3 is 13 residues long. Germline CDR1 reads SNHLY; CDR2 reads FYNNEI. Germline trimming cut 9 bases from V and 2 bases from J; bases unmatched to any gene: 2. The CDR3 DNA reads TGTGCCAGGGGGACTAGCGGACAAGAGACCCAGTACTTC. This translates into CARGTSGQETQYF.

The table lists this clonotype with a few counts. The chain recombines TRBV18 with TRBJ2-7, with D perhaps TRBD1 (5 bases). V lost 4 bases, J lost 6 bases, and 10 bases lay in between. CDR1 is KGHSH and CDR2 is LQKENI in the germline V gene. The CDR3 sequence is 12 residues long. The CDR3 region is CASSLRTREQYF. CDR3 in DNA: TGTGCCAGCTCACTAAGGACACGCGAGCAGTACTTC. The full variable domain, completed using reference TRBV18 and TRBJ2-7, is NAGVMQNPRHLVRRRGQEARLRCSPMKGHSHVYWYRQLPEEGLKFMVYLQKENIIDESGMPKERFSAEFPKEGPSILRIQQVVRGDSAAYFCASSLRTREQYFGPGTRLTVT.

This clonotype was counted at least ten times. DNA of the CDR3: TGTGCCAGCAGCTTAAAGGGCAGGGGGTTCGATACGCAGTATTTT. It is translated as CASSLKGRGFDTQYF. The chain carries TRBV11-2 and TRBJ2-3; 7 nucleotides match TRBD1. The CDR3 covers 15 residues. Germline lookup yields CDR1 SGHAT and CDR2 FQNNGV. The ends lost 2 bases at V and 6 bases at J; junction bases unmatched: 8.

The chain combines TRBV28 with TRBJ1-5; D uncertain. Germline V gene lookup returns CDR1 MDHEN and CDR2 SYDVKM. The CDR3 consists of 17 residues. V lost 1 base, J lost 3 bases, and 16 bases lay in between. DNA for the CDR3: TGTGCCAGCAGTTTATTGAAATTAGGTTCGGTCAATCAGCCCCAGCATTTT. Its protein is CASSLLKLGSVNQPQHF.

The V and J genes are TRBV20-1 and TRBJ2-5; 8 bases are a match to TRBD1. V dropped 4 bases and J dropped 7; count of bases not matched to a gene: 14. Germline CDR1 is DFQATT and CDR2 is SNEGSKA (reference sequence). This CDR3 has 15 residues. CDR3 amino acids: CSATRVQGAVLTQYF. CDR3 DNA: TGCAGTGCTACCAGGGTTCAGGGGGCTGTTTTGACCCAGTACTTC.

This clonotype appeared many times. This chain connects TRBV20-1 to TRBJ2-7; 7 nucleotides line up with TRBD2. The CDR3 sequence is 14 residues long. Germline loops: CDR1 DFQATT, CDR2 SNEGSKA (reference sequence). V lost 2 bases and J lost 4; bases outside the gene matches: 8. CDR3 region: CSARRWTGGYEQYF. The CDR3 coding sequence is TGCAGTGCTAGAAGATGGACGGGGGGATACGAGCAGTACTTC.

The CDR3 region has the DNA TGCGCCAGCAGCTTGGAACAGGCAACCTACGAGCAGTACTTC. It translates to CASSLEQATYEQYF. The chain uses TRBV5-1 and TRBJ2-7; possibly TRBD1 for D (5 bases). Germline CDR1 is SGHRS and CDR2 is YFSETQ. This CDR3 is 14 amino acids long. Deletions cut 0 bases from V and 2 bases from J, with 9 bases between.

The genes are TRBV29-1 and TRBJ2-7; 8 nucleotides match TRBD2. The CDR3 is 14 residues long. In germline, CDR1 is SQVTM, CDR2 ANQGSEA. Losses at the gene ends were 1 base for V and 6 bases for J; bases not matched to a gene: 8. CDR3 DNA sequence: TGCAGCGTTGAAGGGCTAGCGGGTAGTTTCGAGCAGTACTTC. This encodes CSVEGLAGSFEQYF.

This clonotype was seen more than once but under ten times. The V gene is TRBV19, the J gene TRBJ2-3; perhaps TRBD2 as D (5 bases). The CDR3 has 15 amino acids. Trimming removed 9 bases from V and 2 bases from J, with 18 bases in between. CDR1 LNHDA and CDR2 SQIVND come from the germline V gene (reference sequence). The DNA for the CDR3 is TGTGCCAGCGCCGACGTCGGGGTCTACACAGATACGCAGTATTTT. Translation gives CASADVGVYTDTQYF.

This clonotype was detected many times. This chain uses TRBV12-3 or TRBV12-4 with TRBJ2-1; a possible D gene is TRBD2 (6 bases). V was shortened by 3 bases and J by 10 bases, with 13 bases between the two germline ends. The CDR3 spans 13 residues. CDR3 protein: CASSFGGISEQFF. Here the CDR3 DNA reads TGTGCCAGCAGTTTTGGAGGGATTAGCGAGCAGTTCTTC.

This clonotype was seen at least ten times. The genes are TRBV28 and TRBJ1-2; D uncertain. The length of the CDR3 is 13 residues. The V gene lost 6 bases and the J gene lost 2 bases, with 10 bases spanning the gap. The V gene's germline CDR1 is MDHEN and CDR2 SYDVKM. The CDR3 loop reads CASSQDRNYGYTF. The CDR3 DNA reads as TGTGCCAGCAGCCAAGATAGGAACTATGGCTACACCTTC.